Following are 10 T cell receptor beta chains from one sample sequenced in a study of control samples from healthy donors and cancer patients. Data came from immunoSEQ multiplex PCR; TCRdb stores just in-frame clones and leaves some out. Of 130,000 to 150,000 clones in the sample, over 85% were seen once. Sequencing was done on a sample of blood. These receptors were collected from a man aged 18 to 29 in good health.

This chain connects TRBV19 to TRBJ2-1; 8 bases are a match to TRBD1. This CDR3 comprises 11 residues. Trimming took 5 bases from V and 15 from J; bases not matched to a gene: 6. CDR1 is LNHDA and CDR2 is SQIVND in the germline V gene (reference sequence). DNA for the CDR3: TGTGCCAGTAGTGTAGGACAGGGCCGGTTCTTC. Protein: CASSVGQGRFF.

The sample holds one count of this clone. This rearrangement joins TRBV25-1 to TRBJ2-1; D not certain. CDR3 length: 11 residues. CDR1 is MGHDK, CDR2 SYGVNS, per germline. Trimming removed 1 base from V and 10 bases from J, with 5 bases in between. CDR3 region: CASSEWFEQFF. In nucleotides, the CDR3 is TGTGCCAGCAGTGAATGGTTCGAGCAGTTCTTC.

The chain is built from TRBV27 and TRBJ1-5; D is possibly TRBD1 (5 bases). Trimming shortened V by 5 bases and J by 1 base, and 12 bases separated the two germline ends. This CDR3 is built from 15 residues. Germline V gene lookup returns CDR1 MNHEY and CDR2 SMNVEV (reference sequence). This CDR3 is CASSPAGDSNQPQHF. The CDR3 DNA reads as TGTGCCAGCAGTCCGGCGGGGGACAGCAATCAGCCCCAGCATTTT.

This chain's CDR3 is CASTSVGADTQYF. DNA for the CDR3: TGTGCCAGCACGTCCGTGGGAGCAGATACGCAGTATTTT. The chain couples TRBV5-5 to TRBJ2-3; possible D gene TRBD2, 5 bases. CDR3 length: 13 amino acids. CDR1 and CDR2 from the germline V gene are SGHKS and YYEKEE (reference sequence). Trimming took 6 bases from V and 4 from J, leaving 12 bases between them.

This chain uses TRBV3-1 (or the pseudogene TRBV3-2) with TRBJ2-3; TRBD2 matches at 11 bases. Unmatched junction bases numbered 17, after V lost 5 bases and J lost 1 base. Germline V gene lookup returns CDR1 LGHDT and CDR2 YNNKEL (reference sequence). The CDR3 has 20 amino acids. This CDR3 reads CASSSPTSGEARFGTDTQYF. The CDR3 DNA follows: TGTGCCAGCAGCTCACCGACTAGCGGGGAAGCTCGCTTTGGCACAGATACGCAGTATTTT.

This clone was counted a single time. V usage is TRBV11-2 and J usage is TRBJ1-1; D unresolved. The germline V and J ends were trimmed by 3 bases and 6 bases, with 14 bases remaining between them. Germline-derived CDR1 and CDR2 are SGHAT and FQNNGV. The CDR3 sequence is 14 residues long. The CDR3 spells CASSLRPGNAEAFF. The CDR3 region has the DNA TGTGCCAGCAGCTTGCGGCCTGGCAACGCTGAAGCTTTCTTT. The variable domain in full, with the rest retrieved from reference TRBV11-2 and TRBJ1-1, is EAGVAQSPRYKIIEKRQSVAFWCNPISGHATLYWYQQILGQGPKLLIQFQNNGVVDDSQLPKDRFSAERLKGVDSTLKIQPAKLEDSAVYLCASSLRPGNAEAFFGQGTRLTVV.

The V call is TRBV4-2, the J call TRBJ1-6, with 8 bases that match TRBD1. The CDR3 is 15 amino acids. Per the germline V gene, CDR1 is LGHNA and CDR2 is YNFKEQ. The junction had 6 bases not matched to a gene; V was cut back by 4 bases and J by 7 bases. In nucleotides, the CDR3 is TGTGCCAGCAGCCCAGACAGGGGAGAGAATTCACCCCTCCACTTT. Its protein product is CASSPDRGENSPLHF.

The rearrangement uses TRBV11-2 and TRBJ1-1; no reliable D call. The CDR3 covers 12 residues. CDR1 and CDR2 from the germline V gene are SGHAT and FQNNGV. V was pared by 1 base and J by 8 bases, with 8 bases between. Written as DNA, the CDR3 is TGTGCCAGCAGCTTAGCCCCGAGAGAAGCTTTCTTT. It is translated as CASSLAPREAFF.

The chain couples TRBV5-1 to TRBJ2-7; no clear D. Trimming pared 4 bases from V and 1 base from J, leaving 12 bases between. Germline V gene lookup returns CDR1 SGHRS and CDR2 YFSETQ. The CDR3 is 14 amino acids. CDR3 sequence reads: CASSPPQRSYEQYF. CDR3 bases: TGCGCCAGCAGCCCCCCACAGAGATCCTACGAGCAGTACTTC. Supplemented by reference TRBV5-1 and TRBJ2-7, the full variable domain reads KAGVTQTPRYLIKTRGQQVTLSCSPISGHRSVSWYQQTPGQGLQFLFEYFSETQRNKGNFPGRFSGRQFSNSRSEMNVSTLELGDSALYLCASSPPQRSYEQYFGPGTRLTVT.

The CDR3, as DNA: TGTGCCAGCAGCTCTCGCGCCGGGAACTACAATGAGCAGTTCTTC. Translation: CASSSRAGNYNEQFF. The chain is built from TRBV5-8 and TRBJ2-1, with a weak D call TRBD2 (5 bases). Germline assignment: CDR1 SGHTS and CDR2 YDEGEE. The CDR3 is made up of 15 amino acids. The V and J ends lost 3 bases and 3 bases respectively, with 13 bases between them.